This T cell receptor (beta chain) was found in a study of CXCR3-negative and CXCR3-positive naive CD8 T cells. The authors prepared UMI-labeled TRB cDNA libraries by 5' RACE. TCRdb reprocessed the 5' RACE reads, with one entry per CDR3 protein and no DNA. The sample is made up of roughly 100,000 distinct CDR3 sequences, and the top ten hold approximately 0.37% of it. Points from the study as a whole: CXCR3-positive naive cells had TRB CDR3s that were more hydrophobic than CXCR3-negative naive cells had. Naive CXCR3-positive and CXCR3-negative cells shared TRBV-TRBJ usage; memory cells diverged.

Comments on this clonotype: Its antigen is not known.

Sequencing was done on a sample of naive CXCR3+ CD8+ T cells from blood. Specified subset: CD45RO-CCR7+CD27+CD95- naive CD8+ T cells expressing CXCR3 (TNR3+). This clonotype was obtained from a human donor in good health. Some clones in this sample may be carry-over from other donors' samples.

The CDR3 sequence is CASSTSGGGTYEQYF. The rearrangement joins TRBV27 to TRBJ2-7; the TCRdb call, TRBD2, lacks DNA for checking. The germline gives CDR1 MNHEY, CDR2 SMNVEV (reference sequence). CDR3 size: 15 residues.